The T cell receptor beta chain under discussion was sequenced for a study of PD-1 blockade in classical Hodgkin lymphoma. Study observations and caveats: CD4+ but not CD8+ TCR diversity rose significantly by C4D1.

Brentuximab vedotin exposure varied among the patients, all of whom had relapsed after autologous stem cell transplantation. The assay was immunoSEQ multiplex PCR, and TCRdb's table has in-frame clones only and misses some. Among approximately 99,000 clones listed, roughly 80% were seen once. In germline, CDR1 is LNHDA, CDR2 SQIVND (reference sequence). This CDR3 has 12 amino acids. V was trimmed by 6 bases and J by 7 bases, leaving 10 bases between them. This clone has only a few counts. Its antigen is undetermined. This TCR was sampled from a human donor with classical Hodgkin lymphoma. The source was peripheral blood mononuclear cells (PBMCs), collected before the second cycle of nivolumab. This rearrangement joins TRBV19 to TRBJ2-1; D is possibly TRBD2 (6 bases). The CDR3 here is CASRVSGNEQFF. The CDR3 region has the DNA TGTGCCAGTAGGGTAAGCGGGAATGAGCAGTTCTTC.